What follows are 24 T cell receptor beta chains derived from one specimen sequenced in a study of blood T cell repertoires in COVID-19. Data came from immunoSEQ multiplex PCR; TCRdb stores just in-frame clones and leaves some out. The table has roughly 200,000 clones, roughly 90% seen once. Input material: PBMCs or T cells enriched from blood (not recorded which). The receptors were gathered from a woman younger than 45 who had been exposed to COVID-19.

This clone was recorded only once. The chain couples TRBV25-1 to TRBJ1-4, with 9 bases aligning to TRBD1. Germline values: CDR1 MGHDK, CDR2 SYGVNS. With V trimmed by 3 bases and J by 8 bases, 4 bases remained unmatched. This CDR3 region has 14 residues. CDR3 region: CASSDRTGAEKLFF. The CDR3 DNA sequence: TGTGCCAGCAGTGACCGGACAGGGGCCGAAAAACTGTTTTTT.

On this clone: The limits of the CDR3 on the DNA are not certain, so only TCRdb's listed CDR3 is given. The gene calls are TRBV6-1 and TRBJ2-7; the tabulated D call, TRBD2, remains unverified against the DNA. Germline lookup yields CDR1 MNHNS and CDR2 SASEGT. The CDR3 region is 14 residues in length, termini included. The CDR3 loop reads CASSSSSGGDEQYF.

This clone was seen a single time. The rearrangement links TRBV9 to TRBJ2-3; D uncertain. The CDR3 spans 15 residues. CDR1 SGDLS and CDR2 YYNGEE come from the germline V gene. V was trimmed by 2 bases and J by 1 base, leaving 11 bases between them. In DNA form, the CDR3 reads TGTGCCAGCAGCGTTCGTGGGCTCGGCACAGATACGCAGTATTTT. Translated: CASSVRGLGTDTQYF.

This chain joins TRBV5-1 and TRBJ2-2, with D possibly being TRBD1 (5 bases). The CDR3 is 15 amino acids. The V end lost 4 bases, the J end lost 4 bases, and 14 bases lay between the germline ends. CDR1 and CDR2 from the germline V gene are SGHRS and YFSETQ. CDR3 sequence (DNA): TGCGCCAGCAGCCTTGACAGACCAACCACCGGGGAGCTGTTTTTT. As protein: CASSLDRPTTGELFF. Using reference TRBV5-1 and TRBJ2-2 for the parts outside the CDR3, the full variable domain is KAGVTQTPRYLIKTRGQQVTLSCSPISGHRSVSWYQQTPGQGLQFLFEYFSETQRNKGNFPGRFSGRQFSNSRSEMNVSTLELGDSALYLCASSLDRPTTGELFFGEGSRLTVL.

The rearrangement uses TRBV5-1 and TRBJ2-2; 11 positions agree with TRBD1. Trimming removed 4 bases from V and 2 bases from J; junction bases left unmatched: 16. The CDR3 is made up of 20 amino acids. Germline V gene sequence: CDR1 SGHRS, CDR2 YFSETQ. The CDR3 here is CASSSWTGGSTLGNTGELFF. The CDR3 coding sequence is TGCGCCAGCAGCAGCTGGACAGGGGGCTCCACCCTGGGTAACACCGGGGAGCTGTTTTTT.

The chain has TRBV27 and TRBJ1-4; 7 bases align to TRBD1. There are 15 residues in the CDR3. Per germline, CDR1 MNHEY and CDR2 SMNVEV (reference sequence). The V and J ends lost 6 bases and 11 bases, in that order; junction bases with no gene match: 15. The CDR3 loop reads CASRGSGQEMEKLFF. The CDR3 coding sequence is TGTGCCAGCAGGGGGAGTGGACAGGAGATGGAGAAACTGTTTTTT.

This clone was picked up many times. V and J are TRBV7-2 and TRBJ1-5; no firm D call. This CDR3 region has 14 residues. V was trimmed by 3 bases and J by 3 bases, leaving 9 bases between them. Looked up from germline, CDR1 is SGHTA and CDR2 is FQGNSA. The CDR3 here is CASSLWADNQPQHF. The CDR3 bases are TGTGCCAGCAGCTTGTGGGCAGACAATCAGCCCCAGCATTTT.

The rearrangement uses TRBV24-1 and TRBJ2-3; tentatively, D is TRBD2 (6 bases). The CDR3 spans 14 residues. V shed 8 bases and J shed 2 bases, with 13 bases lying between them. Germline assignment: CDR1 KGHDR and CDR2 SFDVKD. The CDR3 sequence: CATTSVRDTDTQYF. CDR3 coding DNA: TGTGCCACCACTAGCGTTCGGGACACAGATACGCAGTATTTT.

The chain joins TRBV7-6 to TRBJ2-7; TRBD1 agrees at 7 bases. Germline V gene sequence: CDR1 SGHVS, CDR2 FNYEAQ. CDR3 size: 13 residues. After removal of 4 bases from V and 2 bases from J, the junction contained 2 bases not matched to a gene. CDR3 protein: CASSYGTAYEQYF. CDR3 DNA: TGTGCCAGCAGCTACGGGACAGCCTACGAGCAGTACTTC.

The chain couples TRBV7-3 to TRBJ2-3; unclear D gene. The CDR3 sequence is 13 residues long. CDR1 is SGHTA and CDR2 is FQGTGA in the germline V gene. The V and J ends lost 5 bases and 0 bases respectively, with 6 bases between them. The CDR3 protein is CASSPGSTDTQYF. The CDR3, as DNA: TGTGCCAGCAGCCCCGGGAGCACAGATACGCAGTATTTT.

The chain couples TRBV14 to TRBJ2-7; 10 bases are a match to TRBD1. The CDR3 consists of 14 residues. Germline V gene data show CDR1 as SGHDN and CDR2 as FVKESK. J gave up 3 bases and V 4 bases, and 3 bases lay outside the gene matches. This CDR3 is CASSRDRGNYEQYF. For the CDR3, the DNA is TGTGCCAGCAGCCGGGACAGGGGCAACTACGAGCAGTACTTC.

The DNA of the CDR3 is TGTGCCAGCAGTAGCCCGGGACAGGGAAGCGAAAAACTGTTTTTT. Translation: CASSSPGQGSEKLFF. This chain joins TRBV27 and TRBJ1-4, with 9 nucleotides matching TRBD1. CDR3 length: 15 amino acids. Unmatched junction bases numbered 9, after V lost 5 bases and J lost 8 bases. Germline V gene data show CDR1 as MNHEY and CDR2 as SMNVEV (reference sequence).

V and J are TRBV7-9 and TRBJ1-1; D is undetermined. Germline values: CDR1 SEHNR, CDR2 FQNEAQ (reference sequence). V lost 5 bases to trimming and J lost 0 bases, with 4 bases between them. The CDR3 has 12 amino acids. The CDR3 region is CASSRMNTEAFF. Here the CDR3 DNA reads TGTGCCAGCAGCCGTATGAACACTGAAGCTTTCTTT.

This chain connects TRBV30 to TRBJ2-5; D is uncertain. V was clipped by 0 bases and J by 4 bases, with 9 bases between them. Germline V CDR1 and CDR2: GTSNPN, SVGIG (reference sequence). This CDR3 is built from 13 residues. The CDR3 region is CAWSVWARETQYF. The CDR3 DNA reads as TGTGCCTGGAGTGTTTGGGCTCGAGAGACCCAGTACTTC.

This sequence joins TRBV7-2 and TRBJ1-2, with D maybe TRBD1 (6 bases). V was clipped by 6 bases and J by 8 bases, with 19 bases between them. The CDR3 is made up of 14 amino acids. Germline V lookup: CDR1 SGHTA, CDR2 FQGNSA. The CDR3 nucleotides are TGTGCCAGCAGTTTCGGCCACAGGGCCGGGGGCTACACCTTC. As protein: CASSFGHRAGGYTF.

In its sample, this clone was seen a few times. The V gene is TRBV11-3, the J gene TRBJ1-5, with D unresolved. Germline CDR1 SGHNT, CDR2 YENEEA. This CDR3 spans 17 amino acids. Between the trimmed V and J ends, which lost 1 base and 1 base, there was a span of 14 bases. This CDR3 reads CASSLAYRTLSNQPQHF. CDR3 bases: TGTGCCAGCAGCTTAGCCTATAGGACTTTGAGCAATCAGCCCCAGCATTTT.

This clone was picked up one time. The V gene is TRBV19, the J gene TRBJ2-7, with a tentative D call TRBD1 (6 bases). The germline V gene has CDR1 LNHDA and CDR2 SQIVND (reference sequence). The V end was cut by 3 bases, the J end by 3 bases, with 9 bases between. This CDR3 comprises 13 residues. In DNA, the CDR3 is TGTGCCAGTAGTATCAGAGGGGGCTACGAGCAGTACTTC. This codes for CASSIRGGYEQYF. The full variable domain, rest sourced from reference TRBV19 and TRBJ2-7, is DGGITQSPKYLFRKEGQNVTLSCEQNLNHDAMYWYRQDPGQGLRLIYYSQIVNDFQKGDIAEGYSVSREKKESFPLTVTSAQKNPTAFYLCASSIRGGYEQYFGPGTRLTVT.

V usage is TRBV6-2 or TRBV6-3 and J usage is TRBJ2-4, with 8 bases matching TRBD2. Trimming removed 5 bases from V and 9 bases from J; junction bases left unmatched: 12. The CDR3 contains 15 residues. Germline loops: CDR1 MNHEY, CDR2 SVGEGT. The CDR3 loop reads CASSTSAGVAGIQYF. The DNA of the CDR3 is TGTGCCAGCAGTACTTCAGCGGGGGTGGCGGGCATTCAGTACTTC.

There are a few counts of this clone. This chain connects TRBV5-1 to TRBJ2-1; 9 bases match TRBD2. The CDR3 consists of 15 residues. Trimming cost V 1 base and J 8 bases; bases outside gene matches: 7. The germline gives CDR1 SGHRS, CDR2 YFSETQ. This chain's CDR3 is CASSLSSGARDEQFF. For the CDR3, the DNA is TGCGCCAGCAGCTTGTCTAGCGGGGCCAGGGATGAGCAGTTCTTC. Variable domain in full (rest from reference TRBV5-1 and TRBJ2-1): KAGVTQTPRYLIKTRGQQVTLSCSPISGHRSVSWYQQTPGQGLQFLFEYFSETQRNKGNFPGRFSGRQFSNSRSEMNVSTLELGDSALYLCASSLSSGARDEQFFGPGTRLTVL.

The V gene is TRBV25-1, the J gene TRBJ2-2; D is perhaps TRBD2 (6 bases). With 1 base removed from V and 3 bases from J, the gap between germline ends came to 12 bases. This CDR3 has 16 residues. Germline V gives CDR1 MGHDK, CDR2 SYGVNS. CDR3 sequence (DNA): TGTGCCAGCAGTGAATGGGGGGTAACGGACACCGGGGAGCTGTTTTTT. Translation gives CASSEWGVTDTGELFF.

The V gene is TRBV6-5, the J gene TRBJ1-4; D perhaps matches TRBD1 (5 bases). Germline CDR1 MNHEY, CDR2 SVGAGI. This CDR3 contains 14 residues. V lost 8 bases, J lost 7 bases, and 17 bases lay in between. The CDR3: CASGLGQASEKLFF. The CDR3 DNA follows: TGTGCCAGCGGGTTGGGGCAAGCGAGTGAAAAACTGTTTTTT.

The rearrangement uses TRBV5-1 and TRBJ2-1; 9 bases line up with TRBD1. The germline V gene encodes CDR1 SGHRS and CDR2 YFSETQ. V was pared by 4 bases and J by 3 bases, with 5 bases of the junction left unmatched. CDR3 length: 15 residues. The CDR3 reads CASSRTGDGYNEQFF. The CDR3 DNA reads TGCGCCAGCAGCAGGACAGGGGATGGCTACAATGAGCAGTTCTTC.

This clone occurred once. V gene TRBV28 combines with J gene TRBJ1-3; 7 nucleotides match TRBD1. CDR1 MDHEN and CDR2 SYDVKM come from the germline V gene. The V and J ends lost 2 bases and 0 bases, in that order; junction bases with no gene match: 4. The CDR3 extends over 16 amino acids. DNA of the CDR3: TGTGCCAGCAGTTTAAGTCGGGACAGCTCTGGAAACACCATATATTTT. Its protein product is CASSLSRDSSGNTIYF.

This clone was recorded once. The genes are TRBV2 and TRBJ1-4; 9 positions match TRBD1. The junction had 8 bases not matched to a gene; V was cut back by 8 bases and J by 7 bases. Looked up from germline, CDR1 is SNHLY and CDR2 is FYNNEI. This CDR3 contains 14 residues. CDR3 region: CASSGDRVGEKLFF. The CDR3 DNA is TGTGCCAGCTCGGGGGACAGGGTCGGTGAAAAACTGTTTTTT.